The entry below gives a single T cell receptor (beta chain) sequence along with its context. This entry is derived from a study of shared T cell receptors in the human thymus. Some clones are missing from TCRdb's copy, which holds only in-frame ones; the method was immunoSEQ multiplex PCR. The table has hundreds of thousands of clones, 85% to 95% seen once; the top ten hold approximately 0.02%. Material for sequencing was thymocytes. The source is a human donor.

The CDR3 reads CASSEGLAYNEQFF. The CDR3 nucleotides are TGTGCCAGCAGTGAAGGCCTAGCCTACAATGAGCAGTTCTTC. V is TRBV6-1 and J is TRBJ2-1; D gene ambiguous. V lost 1 base and J 2 bases, leaving 6 bases between the germline ends. The CDR3 length is 14 residues. Germline-derived CDR1 and CDR2 are MNHNS and SASEGT.